The rows below give T cell receptor beta chains drawn from one sample of a study of T-cell reconstitution after alpha-beta-depleted transplantation in children. From the PCR reads, TCRdb called clonotypes with MiXCR, one entry per CDR3 protein. The sample has 480,000 or so distinct CDR3 sequences, about 10% seen once. The source was PBMCs, collected before TCRalphabeta/CD19-depleted stem cell transplant. The origin of the receptors is a child aged 2-15 years with inherited bone marrow failure, due to receive a stem cell transplant. CDR3s include the opening cysteine and the closing phenylalanine or tryptophan. Each record gives: CDR3 DNA, CDR3 protein, J gene, clone size, V gene, D gene. D genes are given only for firm matches. Only part of the rows carry a size: once, few, many, or a class if the clone is expanded.

cdr3_nt: TGTGCCAGCAGTTACCCTGACGGTAATCAGCCCCAGCATTTT; cdr3_aa: CASSYPDGNQPQHF; j_call: TRBJ1-5; clone_size: -; v_call: TRBV6-8; d_call: -
cdr3_nt: TGTGCCAGCAGTTTTAGGGCTAGCGGGACCCCGGGGGATGAGCAGTTCTTC; cdr3_aa: CASSFRASGTPGDEQFF; j_call: TRBJ2-1; clone_size: -; v_call: TRBV28; d_call: TRBD2
cdr3_nt: TGTGCCAGCAGCTTATCGACTAGCGGGCCCTACGAGCAGTACTTC; cdr3_aa: CASSLSTSGPYEQYF; j_call: TRBJ2-7; clone_size: many; v_call: TRBV7-2; d_call: TRBD2
cdr3_nt: TGTGCCAGCAGTAAGACTCTGCAGTACAATGAGCAGTTCTTC; cdr3_aa: CASSKTLQYNEQFF; j_call: TRBJ2-1; clone_size: many; v_call: TRBV2; d_call: -
cdr3_nt: TGTGCCAGCAGCTCCCGCGGGCGAACCAGGCAGTTCTTC; cdr3_aa: CASSSRGRTRQFF; j_call: TRBJ2-1; clone_size: few; v_call: TRBV28; d_call: -
cdr3_nt: TGTGCCAGCAGGAAACCTAGCGGGAGTTCTGGGGCCAACGTCCTGACTTTC; cdr3_aa: CASRKPSGSSGANVLTF; j_call: TRBJ2-6; clone_size: many; v_call: TRBV6-1; d_call: TRBD2
cdr3_nt: TGTGCTAGCAGGGACATTGGATCGGACACCGGGGAGCTGTTTTTT; cdr3_aa: CASRDIGSDTGELFF; j_call: TRBJ2-2; clone_size: many; v_call: TRBV7-7; d_call: -
cdr3_nt: TGTGCCAGCAGCTTAATGGGCGCTGGGGAGCTGTTTTTT; cdr3_aa: CASSLMGAGELFF; j_call: TRBJ2-2; clone_size: -; v_call: TRBV7-2; d_call: -
cdr3_nt: TGTGCCAGCAGCGCAAGGGCCGGCGGCACCATATATTTT; cdr3_aa: CASSARAGGTIYF; j_call: TRBJ1-3; clone_size: -; v_call: TRBV7-2; d_call: -
cdr3_nt: TGCGCCAGCAGCCAAGTCACGGGAGGGCCCTATTCCTACGAGCAGTACTTC; cdr3_aa: CASSQVTGGPYSYEQYF; j_call: TRBJ2-7; clone_size: many; v_call: TRBV4-3; d_call: TRBD2
cdr3_nt: TGTGCCAGCAGCGTCACAGGGGCAAACACCATATATTTT; cdr3_aa: CASSVTGANTIYF; j_call: TRBJ1-3; clone_size: many; v_call: TRBV7-2; d_call: TRBD1
cdr3_nt: TGTGCCACCAGCAGAGACCGGGCTAACGGATACGAGCAGTACTTC; cdr3_aa: CATSRDRANGYEQYF; j_call: TRBJ2-7; clone_size: many; v_call: TRBV15; d_call: -
cdr3_nt: TGTGCCAGCAGCCGCTCGGGGGACTACAATGAGCAGTTCTTC; cdr3_aa: CASSRSGDYNEQFF; j_call: TRBJ2-1; clone_size: many; v_call: TRBV13; d_call: -
cdr3_nt: TGTGCCAGCAGGAGACAGGGCCTTAAATACGAGCAGTACTTC; cdr3_aa: CASRRQGLKYEQYF; j_call: TRBJ2-7; clone_size: many; v_call: TRBV12-3/TRBV12-4; d_call: TRBD1
cdr3_nt: TGTGCCAGCAGCTTAGAAGCGGGAGGAAGTAATGAGCAGTTCTTC; cdr3_aa: CASSLEAGGSNEQFF; j_call: TRBJ2-1; clone_size: many; v_call: TRBV7-8; d_call: TRBD2
cdr3_nt: TGTGCCAGCAGGCCTGAGGGGTTGAAGCAGTACTTC; cdr3_aa: CASRPEGLKQYF; j_call: TRBJ2-7; clone_size: few; v_call: TRBV12-3/TRBV12-4; d_call: -
cdr3_nt: TGCGCCAGCAGCCCTAGACAGGGAAGGGCCCAGTTCTTC; cdr3_aa: CASSPRQGRAQFF; j_call: TRBJ2-1; clone_size: -; v_call: TRBV5-1; d_call: TRBD1
cdr3_nt: TGTGCCAGCAGCCAAGTGTGGTCGGGACAGGGGGCGAATGAGCAGTTCTTC; cdr3_aa: CASSQVWSGQGANEQFF; j_call: TRBJ2-1; clone_size: many; v_call: TRBV4-2; d_call: TRBD1
cdr3_nt: TGTGCCAGTAGCCGACAGGGGCTCAGCAATCAGCCCCAGCATTTT; cdr3_aa: CASSRQGLSNQPQHF; j_call: TRBJ1-5; clone_size: many; v_call: TRBV19; d_call: TRBD1
cdr3_nt: TGTGCCAGCAGCTTAGTCCCAGGTGAGCAGTTCTTC; cdr3_aa: CASSLVPGEQFF; j_call: TRBJ2-1; clone_size: many; v_call: TRBV11-2; d_call: -
cdr3_nt: TGTGCCAGTAGTATAGAGTGGGGAACGAACACCGGGGAGCTGTTTTTT; cdr3_aa: CASSIEWGTNTGELFF; j_call: TRBJ2-2; clone_size: -; v_call: TRBV19; d_call: -
cdr3_nt: TGCGCCAGCAGCTTGGTTCTGCAGGGCGGGGAGACCCAGTACTTC; cdr3_aa: CASSLVLQGGETQYF; j_call: TRBJ2-5; clone_size: few; v_call: TRBV5-1; d_call: -
cdr3_nt: TGTGCCAGCTCACCACCGATCGGGAATGGAGAAAAACTGTTTTTT; cdr3_aa: CASSPPIGNGEKLFF; j_call: TRBJ1-4; clone_size: few; v_call: TRBV18; d_call: -